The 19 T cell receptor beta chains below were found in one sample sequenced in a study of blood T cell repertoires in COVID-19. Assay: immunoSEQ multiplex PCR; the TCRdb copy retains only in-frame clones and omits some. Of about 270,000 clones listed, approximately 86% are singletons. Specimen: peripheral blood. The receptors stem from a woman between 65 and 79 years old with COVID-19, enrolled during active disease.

The CDR3: CAWSLNPGLAGGGTGELFF. The CDR3 coding sequence is TGTGCCTGGAGTCTAAATCCGGGACTAGCGGGGGGCGGCACCGGGGAGCTGTTTTTT. V usage is TRBV30 and J usage is TRBJ2-2; 15 bases fit TRBD2. The germline V gene has CDR1 GTSNPN and CDR2 SVGIG (reference sequence). The length of the CDR3 is 19 residues. J gave up 4 bases and V 2 bases, and 11 bases lay outside the gene matches.

CDR3 sequence (DNA): TGTGCCAGCAGATATTCGGGAAACGGAAACACCATATATTTT. Translating gives CASRYSGNGNTIYF. V gene TRBV2 combines with J gene TRBJ1-3; D is unresolved. Trimming removed 6 bases from V and 4 bases from J, with 13 bases in between. Germline CDR1 is SNHLY and CDR2 is FYNNEI. This CDR3 is built from 14 residues.

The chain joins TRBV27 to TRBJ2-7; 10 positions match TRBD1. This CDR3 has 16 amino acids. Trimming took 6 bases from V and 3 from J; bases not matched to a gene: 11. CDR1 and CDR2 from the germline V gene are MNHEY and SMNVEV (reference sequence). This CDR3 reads CASSLTGGAIFYEQYF. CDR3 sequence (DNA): TGTGCCAGCAGCCTGACAGGGGGCGCTATCTTCTACGAGCAGTACTTC.

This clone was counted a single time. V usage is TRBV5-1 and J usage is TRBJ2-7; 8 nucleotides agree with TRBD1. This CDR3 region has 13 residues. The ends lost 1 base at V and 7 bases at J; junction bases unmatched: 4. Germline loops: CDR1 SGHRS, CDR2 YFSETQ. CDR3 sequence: CASSLTGGREQYF. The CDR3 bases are TGCGCCAGCAGCTTGACAGGGGGAAGGGAGCAGTACTTC.

As DNA, the CDR3 is TGTGCCAGCTATTCATTATTTGGGGCGCCGGACTATGGCTACACCTTC. Its translation is CASYSLFGAPDYGYTF. This rearrangement joins TRBV5-4 to TRBJ1-2; D is possibly TRBD1 (5 bases). The germline CDR1 and CDR2 sequences are SGHNT and YYREEE (reference sequence). V lost 7 bases and J 3 bases, leaving 22 bases between the germline ends. The CDR3 has 16 residues.

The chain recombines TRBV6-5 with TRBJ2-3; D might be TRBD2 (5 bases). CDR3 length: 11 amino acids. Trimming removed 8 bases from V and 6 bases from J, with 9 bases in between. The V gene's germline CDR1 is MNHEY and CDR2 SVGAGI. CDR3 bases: TGTGCCAGCTCGGACTCTGATACGCAGTATTTT. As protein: CASSDSDTQYF.

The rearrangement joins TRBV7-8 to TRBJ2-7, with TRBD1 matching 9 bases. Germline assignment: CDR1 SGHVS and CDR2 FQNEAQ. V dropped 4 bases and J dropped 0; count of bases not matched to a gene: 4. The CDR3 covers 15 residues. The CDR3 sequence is CASSSPGQGSYEQYF. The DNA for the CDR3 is TGTGCCAGCAGCTCCCCGGGACAGGGCTCCTACGAGCAGTACTTC. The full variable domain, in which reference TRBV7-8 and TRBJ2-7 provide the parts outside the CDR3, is GAGVSQSPRYKVAKRGQDVALRCDPISGHVSLFWYQQALGQGPEFLTYFQNEAQLDKSGLPSDRFFAERPEGSVSTLKIQRTQQEDSAVYLCASSSPGQGSYEQYFGPGTRLTVT.

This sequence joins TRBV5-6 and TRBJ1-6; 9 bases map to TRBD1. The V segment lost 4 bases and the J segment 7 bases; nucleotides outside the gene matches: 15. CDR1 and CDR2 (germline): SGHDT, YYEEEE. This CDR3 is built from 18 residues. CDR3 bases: TGTGCCAGCAGCCTTACGGGACAGGGTAGGATAGGGAATTCACCCCTCCACTTT. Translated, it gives CASSLTGQGRIGNSPLHF. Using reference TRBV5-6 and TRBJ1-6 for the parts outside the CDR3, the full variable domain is DAGVTQSPTHLIKTRGQQVTLRCSPKSGHDTVSWYQQALGQGPQFIFQYYEEEERQRGNFPDRFSGHQFPNYSSELNVNALLLGDSALYLCASSLTGQGRIGNSPLHFGNGTRLTVT.

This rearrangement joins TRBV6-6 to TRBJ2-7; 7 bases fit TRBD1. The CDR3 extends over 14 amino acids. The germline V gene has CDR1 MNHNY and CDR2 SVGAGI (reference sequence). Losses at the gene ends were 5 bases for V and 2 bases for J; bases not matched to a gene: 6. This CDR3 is CASSNRDSTYEQYF. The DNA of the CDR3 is TGTGCCAGCAGTAACCGGGACAGTACCTACGAGCAGTACTTC.

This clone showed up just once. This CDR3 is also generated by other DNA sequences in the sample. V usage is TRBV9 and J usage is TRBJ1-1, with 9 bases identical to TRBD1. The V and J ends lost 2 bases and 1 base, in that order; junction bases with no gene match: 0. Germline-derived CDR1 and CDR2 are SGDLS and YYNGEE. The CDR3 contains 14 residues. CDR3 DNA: TGTGCCAGCAGCGTGGGACAGGGGAACACTGAAGCTTTCTTT. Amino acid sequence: CASSVGQGNTEAFF.

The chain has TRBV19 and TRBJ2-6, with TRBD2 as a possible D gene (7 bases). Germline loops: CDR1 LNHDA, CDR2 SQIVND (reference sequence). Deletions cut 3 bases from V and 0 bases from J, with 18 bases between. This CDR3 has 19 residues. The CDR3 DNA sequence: TGTGCCAGTAGTATGAGGGGGGGCAGGGCTCTCTCTGGGGCCAACGTCCTGACTTTC. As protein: CASSMRGGRALSGANVLTF.

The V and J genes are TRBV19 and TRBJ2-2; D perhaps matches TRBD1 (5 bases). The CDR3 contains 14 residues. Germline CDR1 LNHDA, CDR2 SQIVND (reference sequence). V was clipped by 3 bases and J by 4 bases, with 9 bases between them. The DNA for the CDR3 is TGTGCCAGTAGTATGAGTCAGGGCACCGGGGAGCTGTTTTTT. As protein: CASSMSQGTGELFF.

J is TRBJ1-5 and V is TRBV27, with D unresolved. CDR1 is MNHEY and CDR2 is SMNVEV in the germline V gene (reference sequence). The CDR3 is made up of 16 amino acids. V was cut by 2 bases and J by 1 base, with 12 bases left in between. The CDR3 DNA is TGTGCCAGCAGTTTACTTGGGGAGGGAAGCAATCAGCCCCAGCATTTT. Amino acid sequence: CASSLLGEGSNQPQHF.

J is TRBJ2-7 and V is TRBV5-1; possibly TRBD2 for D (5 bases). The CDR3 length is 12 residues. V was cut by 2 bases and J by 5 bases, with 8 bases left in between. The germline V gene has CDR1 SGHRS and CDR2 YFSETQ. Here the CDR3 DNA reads TGCGCCAGCAGCTTCGGAGGCCACGAGCAGTACTTC. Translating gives CASSFGGHEQYF.

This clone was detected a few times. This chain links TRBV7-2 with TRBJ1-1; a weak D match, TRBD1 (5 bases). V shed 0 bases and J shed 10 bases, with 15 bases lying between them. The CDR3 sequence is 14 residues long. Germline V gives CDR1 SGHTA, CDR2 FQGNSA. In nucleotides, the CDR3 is TGTGCCAGCAGCTTAGCAAGCAGGGAGGATGGAGCTTTCTTT. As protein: CASSLASREDGAFF.

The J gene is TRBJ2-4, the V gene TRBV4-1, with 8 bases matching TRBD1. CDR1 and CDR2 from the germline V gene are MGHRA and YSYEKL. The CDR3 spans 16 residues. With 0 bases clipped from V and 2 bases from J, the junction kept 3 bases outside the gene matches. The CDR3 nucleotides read TGCGCCAGCAGCCAAGACCCAGGGGGCACCAAAAACATTCAGTACTTC. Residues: CASSQDPGGTKNIQYF.

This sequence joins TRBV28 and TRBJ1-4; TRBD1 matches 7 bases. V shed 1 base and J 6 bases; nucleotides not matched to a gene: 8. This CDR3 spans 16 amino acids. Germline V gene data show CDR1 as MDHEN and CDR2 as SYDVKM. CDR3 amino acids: CASSLLGQGDHEKLFF. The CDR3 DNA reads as TGTGCCAGCAGTTTATTGGGGCAGGGGGACCATGAAAAACTGTTTTTT. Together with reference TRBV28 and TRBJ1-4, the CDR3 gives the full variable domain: DVKVTQSSRYLVKRTGEKVFLECVQDMDHENMFWYRQDPGLGLRLIYFSYDVKMKEKGDIPEGYSVSREKKERFSLILESASTNQTSMYLCASSLLGQGDHEKLFFGSGTQLSVL.

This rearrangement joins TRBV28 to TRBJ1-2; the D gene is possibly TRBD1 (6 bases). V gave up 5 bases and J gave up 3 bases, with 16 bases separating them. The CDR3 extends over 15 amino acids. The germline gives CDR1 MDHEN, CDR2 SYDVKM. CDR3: CASSVNRELHYGYTF. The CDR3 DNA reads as TGTGCCAGCAGTGTGAACAGGGAGCTTCACTATGGCTACACCTTC.

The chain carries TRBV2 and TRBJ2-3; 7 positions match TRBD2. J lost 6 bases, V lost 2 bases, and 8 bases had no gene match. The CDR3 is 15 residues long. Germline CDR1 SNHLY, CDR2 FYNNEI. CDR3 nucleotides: TGTGCCAGCAGTGAATCCCGCGGGGGACCGGATACGCAGTATTTT. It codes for CASSESRGGPDTQYF.